These T cell receptor beta chains were read from a single sample in a study of T cells in localized non-small cell lung cancer. Clones were read by immunoSEQ multiplex PCR, and TCRdb kept only the in-frame ones, dropping some. The profile shows tens of thousands of clones, around 85% of them singletons. Material: PBMCs, obtained before any cancer treatment. The receptor source for this set is a woman aged 40-75 years with stage II squamous cell lung carcinoma. Each CDR3 is given with its conserved first and last residue. A D gene is named only where the DNA matches it firmly. Clone size is shown for a subset of rows, as once, few, many or a class of expanded clone.

J gene | V gene | clone size | D gene | CDR3 protein | CDR3 DNA
TRBJ1-6 | TRBV2 | . | . | CASSESYNSPLHF | TGTGCCAGCAGTGAGAGCTATAATTCACCCCTCCACTTT
TRBJ2-7 | TRBV7-2 | . | . | CASSSGLSGGEQYF | TGTGCCAGCAGCTCCGGACTGTCTGGGGGAGAGCAGTACTTC
TRBJ2-5 | TRBV25-1 | . | TRBD1 | CASSDTGQGQETQYF | TGTGCCAGCAGCGATACCGGACAGGGTCAAGAGACCCAGTACTTC
TRBJ1-5 | TRBV30 | . | . | CAWSPPPGSNQPQHF | TGTGCCTGGAGTCCACCCCCAGGCAGCAATCAGCCCCAGCATTTT
TRBJ1-1 | TRBV7-6 | . | . | CASSFRGGQATEAFF | TGTGCCAGCAGCTTTCGTGGAGGGCAGGCCACTGAAGCTTTCTTT
TRBJ1-1 | TRBV5-8 | . | . | CASSWAGVSNTEAFF | TGTGCCAGCAGCTGGGCAGGGGTCTCGAACACTGAAGCTTTCTTT
TRBJ1-4 | TRBV5-1 | . | TRBD1 | CASTGQGATNEKLFF | TGCGCCAGCACGGGACAGGGGGCGACTAATGAAAAACTGTTTTTT
TRBJ1-3 | TRBV4-2 | . | . | CASSQGYGSGNTIYF | TGTGCCAGCAGCCAAGGTTACGGCTCTGGAAACACCATATATTTT
TRBJ2-1 | TRBV6-1 | . | TRBD2 | CASSEAGGSNEQFF | TGTGCCAGCAGTGAAGCGGGAGGGAGCAATGAGCAGTTCTTC
TRBJ1-2 | TRBV14 | . | . | CASSPHGLLGHYGYTF | TGTGCCAGCAGCCCCCATGGACTCCTGGGGCACTATGGCTACACCTTC
TRBJ1-1 | TRBV5-8 | . | TRBD1 | CASSLPDRGNTEAFF | TGTGCCAGCAGCTTGCCTGACAGGGGCAACACTGAAGCTTTCTTT
TRBJ1-2 | TRBV10-3 | . | . | CAISPENYGYTF | TGTGCCATCAGCCCAGAAAACTATGGCTACACCTTC
TRBJ1-2 | TRBV5-4 | . | . | CASSLIGQHYGYTF | TGTGCCAGCAGCTTGATCGGACAGCACTATGGCTACACCTTC
TRBJ2-7 | TRBV11-3 | . | . | CASSGSWGSSNEQYF | TGTGCCAGCAGCGGTAGCTGGGGGAGCTCTAACGAGCAGTACTTC
TRBJ2-7 | TRBV28 | few | . | CASSGTHVPSYEQYF | TGTGCCAGCAGTGGGACCCACGTGCCCTCCTACGAGCAGTACTTC
TRBJ2-7 | TRBV11-3 | . | TRBD2 | CASSLGTSGSSYEQYF | TGTGCCAGCAGCTTAGGAACTAGCGGGAGCTCCTACGAGCAGTACTTC
TRBJ2-6 | TRBV7-9 | . | . | CASRISGANVLTF | TGTGCCAGCAGGATCTCTGGGGCCAACGTCCTGACTTTC
TRBJ1-2 | TRBV5-6 | few | . | CASRGVEIPNYGYTF | TGTGCCAGCAGGGGGGTGGAGATTCCTAACTATGGCTACACCTTC
TRBJ1-5 | TRBV28 | . | . | CASSLGAGRENQPQHF | TGTGCCAGCAGTTTAGGGGCGGGCAGGGAAAATCAGCCCCAGCATTTT
TRBJ1-1 | TRBV6-4 | . | . | CASSLDGESTEAFF | TGTGCCAGCAGCCTGGACGGTGAGAGCACTGAAGCTTTCTTT
TRBJ2-4 | TRBV27 | . | . | CASSLGFGRNIQYF | TGTGCCAGCAGTTTAGGATTTGGCAGAAACATTCAGTACTTC
TRBJ1-6 | TRBV6-1 | . | . | CASSPENSPLHF | TGTGCCAGCAGCCCAGAGAATTCACCCCTCCACTTT
TRBJ1-2 | TRBV29-1 | . | TRBD1 | CSALTGAGLYGYTF | TGCAGCGCCCTGACAGGGGCAGGGCTCTATGGCTACACCTTC
TRBJ2-3 | TRBV19 | . | TRBD2 | CASTAGGGLRDTQYF | TGTGCCAGTACGGCGGGAGGGGGGCTAAGAGATACGCAGTATTTT